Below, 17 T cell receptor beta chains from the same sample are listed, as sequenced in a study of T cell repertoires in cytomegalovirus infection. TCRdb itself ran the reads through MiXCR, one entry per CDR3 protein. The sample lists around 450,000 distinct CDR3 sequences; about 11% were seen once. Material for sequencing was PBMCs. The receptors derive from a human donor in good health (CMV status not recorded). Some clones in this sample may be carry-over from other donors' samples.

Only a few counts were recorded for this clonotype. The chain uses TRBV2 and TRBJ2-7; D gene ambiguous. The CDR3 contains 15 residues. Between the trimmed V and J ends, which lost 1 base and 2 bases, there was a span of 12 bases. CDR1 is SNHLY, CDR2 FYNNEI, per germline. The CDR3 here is CASSEGTDRTYEQYF. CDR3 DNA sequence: TGTGCCAGCAGTGAAGGAACCGATCGCACCTACGAGCAGTACTTC.

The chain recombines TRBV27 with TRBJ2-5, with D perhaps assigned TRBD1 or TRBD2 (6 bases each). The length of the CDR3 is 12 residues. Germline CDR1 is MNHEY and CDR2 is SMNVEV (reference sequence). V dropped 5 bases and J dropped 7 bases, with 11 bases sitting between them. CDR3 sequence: CASSPGAGTQYF. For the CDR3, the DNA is TGTGCCAGCAGTCCGGGGGCAGGGACCCAGTACTTC.

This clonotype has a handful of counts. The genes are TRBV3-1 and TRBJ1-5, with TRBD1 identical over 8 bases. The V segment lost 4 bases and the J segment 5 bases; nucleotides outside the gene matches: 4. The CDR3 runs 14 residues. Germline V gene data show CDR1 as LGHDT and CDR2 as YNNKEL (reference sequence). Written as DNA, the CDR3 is TGTGCCAGCAGCCCCTGGACAGGGTATCAGCCCCAGCATTTT. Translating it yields CASSPWTGYQPQHF.

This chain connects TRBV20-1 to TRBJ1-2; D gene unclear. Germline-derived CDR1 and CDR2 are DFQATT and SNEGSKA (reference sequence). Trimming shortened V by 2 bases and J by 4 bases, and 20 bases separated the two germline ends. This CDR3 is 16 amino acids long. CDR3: CSARPVGTPISYGYTF. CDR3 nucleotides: TGCAGTGCTAGACCTGTCGGTACGCCGATTTCCTATGGCTACACCTTC.

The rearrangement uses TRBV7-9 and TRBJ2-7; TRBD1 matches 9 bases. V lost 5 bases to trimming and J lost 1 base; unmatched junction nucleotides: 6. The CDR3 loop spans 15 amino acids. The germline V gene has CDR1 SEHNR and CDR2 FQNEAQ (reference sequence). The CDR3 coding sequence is TGTGCCAGCAGCACGACAGGGGGTCGGTCCTACGAGCAGTACTTC. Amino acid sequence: CASSTTGGRSYEQYF.

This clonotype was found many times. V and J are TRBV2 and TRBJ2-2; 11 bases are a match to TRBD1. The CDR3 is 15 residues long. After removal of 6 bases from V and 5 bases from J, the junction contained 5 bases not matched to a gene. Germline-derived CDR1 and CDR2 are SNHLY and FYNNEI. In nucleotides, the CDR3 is TGTGCCAGCAGCCGGGACAGGGGGGATACCGGGGAGCTGTTTTTT. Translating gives CASSRDRGDTGELFF. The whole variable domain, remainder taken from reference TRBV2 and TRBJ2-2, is EPEVTQTPSHQVTQMGQEVILRCVPISNHLYFYWYRQILGQKVEFLVSFYNNEISEKSEIFDDQFSVERPDGSNFTLKIRSTKLEDSAMYFCASSRDRGDTGELFFGEGSRLTVL.

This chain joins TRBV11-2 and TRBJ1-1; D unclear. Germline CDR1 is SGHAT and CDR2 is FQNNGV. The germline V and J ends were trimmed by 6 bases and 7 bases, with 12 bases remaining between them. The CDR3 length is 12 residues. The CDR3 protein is CASRPARIEAFF. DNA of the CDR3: TGTGCCAGCAGACCCGCCCGGATTGAAGCTTTCTTT.

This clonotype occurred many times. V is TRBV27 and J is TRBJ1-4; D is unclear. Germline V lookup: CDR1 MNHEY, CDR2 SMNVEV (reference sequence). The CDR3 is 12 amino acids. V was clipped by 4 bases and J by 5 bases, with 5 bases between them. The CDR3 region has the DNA TGTGCCAGCAGTTCGCGAAATGAAAAACTGTTTTTT. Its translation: CASSSRNEKLFF.

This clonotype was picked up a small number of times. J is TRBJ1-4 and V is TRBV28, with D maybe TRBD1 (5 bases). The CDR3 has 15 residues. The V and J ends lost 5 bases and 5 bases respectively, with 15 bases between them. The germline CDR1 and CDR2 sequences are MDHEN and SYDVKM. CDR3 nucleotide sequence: TGTGCCAGCAGTGACGCGTTGGGGCCCAATGAAAAACTGTTTTTT. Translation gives CASSDALGPNEKLFF. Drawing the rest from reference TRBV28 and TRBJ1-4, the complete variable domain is DVKVTQSSRYLVKRTGEKVFLECVQDMDHENMFWYRQDPGLGLRLIYFSYDVKMKEKGDIPEGYSVSREKKERFSLILESASTNQTSMYLCASSDALGPNEKLFFGSGTQLSVL.

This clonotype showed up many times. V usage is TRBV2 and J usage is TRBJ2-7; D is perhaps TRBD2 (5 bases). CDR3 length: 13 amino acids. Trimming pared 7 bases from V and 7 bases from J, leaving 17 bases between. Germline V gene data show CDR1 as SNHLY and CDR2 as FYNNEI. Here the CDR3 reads CASTGSVMTEQYF. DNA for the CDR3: TGTGCCAGCACCGGTAGCGTTATGACGGAGCAGTACTTC.

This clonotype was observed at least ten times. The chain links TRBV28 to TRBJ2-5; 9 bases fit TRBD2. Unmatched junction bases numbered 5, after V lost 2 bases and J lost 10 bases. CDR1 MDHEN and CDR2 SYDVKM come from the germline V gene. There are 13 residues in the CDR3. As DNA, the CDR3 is TGTGCCAGCAGTTTAAGAGCGGGAGGAAACCAGTACTTC. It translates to CASSLRAGGNQYF.

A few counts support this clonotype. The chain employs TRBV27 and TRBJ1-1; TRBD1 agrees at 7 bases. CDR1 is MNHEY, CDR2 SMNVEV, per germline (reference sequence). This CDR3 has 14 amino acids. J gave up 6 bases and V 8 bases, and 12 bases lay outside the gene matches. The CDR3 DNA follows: TGTGCCAGCCGACTTCATCAACAGGGGTCTGAAGCTTTCTTT. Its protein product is CASRLHQQGSEAFF.

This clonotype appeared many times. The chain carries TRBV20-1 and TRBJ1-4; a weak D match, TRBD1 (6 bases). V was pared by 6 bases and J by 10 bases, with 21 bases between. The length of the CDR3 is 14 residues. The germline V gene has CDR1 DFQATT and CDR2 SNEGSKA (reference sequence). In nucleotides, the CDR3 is TGCAGTGCCACCACAGGGCAGGGGCTAATAAAACTGTTTTTT. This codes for CSATTGQGLIKLFF.

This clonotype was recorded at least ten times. The CDR3 region has the DNA TGCGCCAGCAGCCGAAATACCGGGACAGGGGTCAATGAGCAGTTCTTC. Protein sequence: CASSRNTGTGVNEQFF. This sequence joins TRBV5-1 and TRBJ2-1; 10 positions agree with TRBD1. Germline CDR1 and CDR2: SGHRS and YFSETQ. The CDR3 runs 16 residues. The ends lost 4 bases at V and 6 bases at J; junction bases unmatched: 10.

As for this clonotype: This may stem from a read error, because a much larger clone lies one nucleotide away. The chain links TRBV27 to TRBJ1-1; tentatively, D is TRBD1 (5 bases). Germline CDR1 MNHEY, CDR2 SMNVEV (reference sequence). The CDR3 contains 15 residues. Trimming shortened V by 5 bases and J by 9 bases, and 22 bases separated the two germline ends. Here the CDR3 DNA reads TGTGCCAGCAGTCTAAGTGGGACGGGGGAGGTTAAAGCTTTCTTT. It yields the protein CASSLSGTGEVKAFF.

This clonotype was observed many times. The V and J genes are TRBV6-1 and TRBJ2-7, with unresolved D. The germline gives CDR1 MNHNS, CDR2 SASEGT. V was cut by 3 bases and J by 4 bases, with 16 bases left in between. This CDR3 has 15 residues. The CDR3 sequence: CASSDLGRRSYEQYF. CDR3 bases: TGTGCCAGCAGTGACTTAGGACGGAGAAGTTACGAGCAGTACTTC.

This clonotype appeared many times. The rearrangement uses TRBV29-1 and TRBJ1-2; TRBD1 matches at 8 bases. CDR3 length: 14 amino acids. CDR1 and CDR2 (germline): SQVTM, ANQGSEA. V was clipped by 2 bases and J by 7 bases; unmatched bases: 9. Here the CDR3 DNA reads TGCAGCGTTGAACAGGGGGCCGTTTCTTCTGGCTACACCTTC. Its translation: CSVEQGAVSSGYTF.